This is a list of T cell receptor beta chains from one sample in a study of PD-1 blockade in classical Hodgkin lymphoma. The data were produced by immunoSEQ multiplex PCR, yet TCRdb's version contains in-frame clones alone and is incomplete. In the table there are some 50,000 clones, 73% of which are singletons. Sequenced here: peripheral blood mononuclear cells (PBMCs), sampled at baseline. The receptors were sampled from a human donor with classical Hodgkin lymphoma. CDR3s include the opening cysteine and the closing phenylalanine or tryptophan. Fields, in order: V gene, D gene, J gene, clone size, CDR3 protein, CDR3 DNA. A D gene is named only where the DNA matches it firmly. Size tells how often a clone was seen (once, few, many) or the class of an expanded clone, and some rows leave it out.

v_gene: TRBV6-5; d_gene: .; j_gene: TRBJ2-7; abundance: .; CDR3aa: CASSNGAGSYEQYF; CDR3nt: TGTGCCAGCTCGAACGGGGCAGGTTCCTACGAGCAGTACTTC
v_gene: TRBV5-1; d_gene: TRBD2; j_gene: TRBJ2-5; abundance: once; CDR3aa: CASRGNQRGGQETQYF; CDR3nt: TGCGCCAGCAGAGGCAACCAGCGGGGGGGCCAAGAGACCCAGTACTTC
v_gene: TRBV9; d_gene: .; j_gene: TRBJ2-2; abundance: .; CDR3aa: CASSVQATNTGELFF; CDR3nt: TGTGCCAGCAGCGTCCAGGCTACGAACACCGGGGAGCTGTTTTTT
v_gene: TRBV4-1; d_gene: .; j_gene: TRBJ2-7; abundance: .; CDR3aa: CASSQGGEYEQYF; CDR3nt: TGCGCCAGCAGCCAAGGGGGAGAGTACGAGCAGTACTTC
v_gene: TRBV21-1; d_gene: .; j_gene: TRBJ2-7; abundance: once; CDR3aa: CASKGWTSGKRASWQYF; CDR3nt: TGTGCCAGCAAGGGTTGGACTAGCGGGAAACGTGCGAGCTGGCAGTACTTC
v_gene: TRBV6-6; d_gene: TRBD1; j_gene: TRBJ1-2; abundance: .; CDR3aa: CASSWTGGSFGYTF; CDR3nt: TGTGCCAGCAGTTGGACAGGGGGAAGTTTTGGCTACACCTTC
v_gene: TRBV19; d_gene: .; j_gene: TRBJ2-7; abundance: .; CDR3aa: CASSISRGQSEQYF; CDR3nt: TGTGCCAGTAGTATTTCTCGGGGGCAGAGCGAGCAGTACTTC
v_gene: TRBV11-3; d_gene: .; j_gene: TRBJ2-4; abundance: .; CDR3aa: CASSGWENIQYF; CDR3nt: TGTGCCAGCAGCGGATGGGAAAACATTCAGTACTTC
v_gene: TRBV30; d_gene: .; j_gene: TRBJ1-1; abundance: .; CDR3aa: CAWGLTNTEAFF; CDR3nt: TGTGCCTGGGGGCTGACGAACACTGAAGCTTTCTTT
v_gene: TRBV6-1; d_gene: TRBD1; j_gene: TRBJ2-1; abundance: .; CDR3aa: CASSEGTGGWGEQFF; CDR3nt: TGTGCCAGCAGTGAGGGGACAGGGGGCTGGGGTGAGCAGTTCTTC
v_gene: TRBV10-3; d_gene: .; j_gene: TRBJ2-1; abundance: few; CDR3aa: CAISVLDREQFF; CDR3nt: TGTGCCATCAGTGTCCTTGACAGGGAGCAGTTCTTC
v_gene: TRBV7-9; d_gene: .; j_gene: TRBJ1-6; abundance: few; CDR3aa: CASSLGRDNSPLHF; CDR3nt: TGTGCCAGCAGCTTAGGCAGAGATAATTCACCCCTCCACTTT
v_gene: TRBV28; d_gene: .; j_gene: TRBJ1-4; abundance: .; CDR3aa: CASSFPREKLFF; CDR3nt: TGTGCCAGCAGTTTTCCGCGGGAAAAACTGTTTTTT
v_gene: TRBV28; d_gene: TRBD1; j_gene: TRBJ1-1; abundance: .; CDR3aa: CASNPAGQYTEAFF; CDR3nt: TGTGCCAGCAATCCGGCGGGACAGTACACTGAAGCTTTCTTT
v_gene: TRBV6-1; d_gene: .; j_gene: TRBJ1-1; abundance: .; CDR3aa: CASSEGKGPTNTEAFF; CDR3nt: TGTGCCAGCAGTGAAGGTAAGGGGCCGACCAACACTGAAGCTTTCTTT
v_gene: TRBV10-2; d_gene: .; j_gene: TRBJ2-5; abundance: .; CDR3aa: CASRATLKETQYF; CDR3nt: TGCGCCAGCAGGGCCACCCTGAAAGAGACCCAGTACTTC
v_gene: TRBV10-1; d_gene: .; j_gene: TRBJ2-1; abundance: .; CDR3aa: CAPASYNEQFF; CDR3nt: TGCGCCCCTGCTTCCTACAATGAGCAGTTCTTC
v_gene: TRBV4-1; d_gene: .; j_gene: TRBJ2-1; abundance: .; CDR3aa: CASSPLWDPSYNEQFF; CDR3nt: TGCGCCAGCAGCCCCTTGTGGGACCCCTCCTACAATGAGCAGTTCTTC
v_gene: TRBV29-1; d_gene: .; j_gene: TRBJ2-7; abundance: few; CDR3aa: CSVEFQGYLEQYF; CDR3nt: TGCAGCGTTGAGTTTCAGGGGTATCTCGAGCAGTACTTC
v_gene: TRBV10-3; d_gene: .; j_gene: TRBJ2-7; abundance: .; CDR3aa: CAISESMRISSYEQYF; CDR3nt: TGTGCCATCAGTGAGTCAATGAGGATCAGCTCCTACGAGCAGTACTTC
v_gene: TRBV14; d_gene: .; j_gene: TRBJ1-2; abundance: .; CDR3aa: CASSRGHGYGYTF; CDR3nt: TGTGCCAGCAGCCGGGGACATGGCTATGGCTACACCTTC
v_gene: TRBV2; d_gene: .; j_gene: TRBJ2-7; abundance: .; CDR3aa: CASSEYGTPSYEQYF; CDR3nt: TGTGCCAGCAGTGAATATGGGACTCCATCCTACGAGCAGTACTTC
v_gene: TRBV5-3; d_gene: .; j_gene: TRBJ2-6; abundance: .; CDR3aa: CARSLGSYDSGANVLTF; CDR3nt: TGTGCCAGAAGCTTGGGGTCTTATGACTCTGGGGCCAACGTCCTGACTTTC
v_gene: TRBV28; d_gene: .; j_gene: TRBJ1-2; abundance: .; CDR3aa: CASSFPGHYGYTF; CDR3nt: TGTGCCAGCAGTTTCCCCGGTCACTATGGCTACACCTTC
v_gene: TRBV13; d_gene: .; j_gene: TRBJ2-2; abundance: .; CDR3aa: CASSTRTVANTGELFF; CDR3nt: TGTGCCAGCAGCACTAGGACAGTCGCGAACACCGGGGAGCTGTTTTTT
v_gene: TRBV6-5; d_gene: .; j_gene: TRBJ1-3; abundance: .; CDR3aa: CASRRAGASDTIYF; CDR3nt: TGTGCCAGCAGGAGGGCAGGTGCGTCTGACACCATATATTTT
v_gene: TRBV7-6; d_gene: TRBD1; j_gene: TRBJ2-5; abundance: .; CDR3aa: CASSLLTGVEETQYF; CDR3nt: TGTGCCAGCAGCCTTCTGACAGGGGTAGAGGAGACCCAGTACTTC
v_gene: TRBV5-8; d_gene: .; j_gene: TRBJ1-1; abundance: few; CDR3aa: CASSLYLTEAFF; CDR3nt: TGTGCCAGCAGCTTGTATTTAACTGAAGCTTTCTTT
v_gene: TRBV6-5; d_gene: .; j_gene: TRBJ1-1; abundance: once; CDR3aa: CASSYGVMNTEAFF; CDR3nt: TGTGCCAGCAGTTACGGGGTTATGAACACTGAAGCTTTCTTT
v_gene: TRBV27; d_gene: .; j_gene: TRBJ2-7; abundance: .; CDR3aa: CAAGAEPYEQYF; CDR3nt: TGTGCCGCCGGGGCAGAACCCTACGAGCAGTACTTC
v_gene: TRBV5-5; d_gene: .; j_gene: TRBJ1-1; abundance: once; CDR3aa: CASSFWGATEAFF; CDR3nt: TGTGCCAGCAGCTTCTGGGGGGCAACTGAAGCTTTCTTT
v_gene: TRBV9; d_gene: TRBD1; j_gene: TRBJ1-2; abundance: few; CDR3aa: CASSRRGGQTYGYTF; CDR3nt: TGTGCCAGCAGCCGAAGGGGGGGACAGACTTATGGCTACACCTTC
v_gene: TRBV14; d_gene: TRBD1; j_gene: TRBJ1-6; abundance: .; CDR3aa: CASSQRQGNSPLHF; CDR3nt: TGTGCCAGCAGCCAGAGACAGGGGAATTCACCCCTCCACTTT
v_gene: TRBV4-2; d_gene: .; j_gene: TRBJ2-4; abundance: .; CDR3aa: CASSQGGNIQYF; CDR3nt: TGTGCCAGCAGCCAAGGAGGGAACATTCAGTACTTC
v_gene: TRBV5-1; d_gene: .; j_gene: TRBJ1-1; abundance: few; CDR3aa: CASSLGDTANTEAFF; CDR3nt: TGCGCCAGCAGCTTGGGGGATACGGCCAACACTGAAGCTTTCTTT
v_gene: TRBV19; d_gene: TRBD1; j_gene: TRBJ2-5; abundance: .; CDR3aa: CASSITGVVETQYF; CDR3nt: TGTGCCAGTAGTATTACAGGGGTTGTGGAGACCCAGTACTTC
v_gene: TRBV25-1; d_gene: .; j_gene: TRBJ2-3; abundance: few; CDR3aa: CASRTTGPDTQYF; CDR3nt: TGTGCCAGCCGCACCACAGGTCCAGATACGCAGTATTTT
v_gene: TRBV6-1; d_gene: .; j_gene: TRBJ2-7; abundance: .; CDR3aa: CASSELAFSVYEQYF; CDR3nt: TGTGCCAGCAGTGAACTGGCCTTTTCCGTCTACGAGCAGTACTTC
v_gene: TRBV6-1; d_gene: TRBD1; j_gene: TRBJ2-5; abundance: once; CDR3aa: CASSEAVGQAETQYF; CDR3nt: TGTGCCAGCAGTGAAGCGGTAGGACAGGCAGAGACCCAGTACTTC
v_gene: TRBV14; d_gene: .; j_gene: TRBJ1-1; abundance: few; CDR3aa: CASSQIGPTNTEAFF; CDR3nt: TGTGCCAGCAGCCAAATCGGACCGACGAACACTGAAGCTTTCTTT
v_gene: TRBV5-1; d_gene: TRBD1; j_gene: TRBJ2-3; abundance: .; CDR3aa: CASSIQGDPLTDTQYF; CDR3nt: TGCGCCAGCAGTATACAGGGGGACCCCCTCACAGATACGCAGTATTTT
v_gene: TRBV1; d_gene: .; j_gene: TRBJ1-2; abundance: medium-sized; CDR3aa: CTSSQDRRFYGYTF; CDR3nt: TGCACCAGCAGCCAAGACAGGAGATTCTATGGCTACACCTTC
v_gene: TRBV5-1; d_gene: TRBD1; j_gene: TRBJ1-1; abundance: .; CDR3aa: CASSTGQGLTEAFF; CDR3nt: TGCGCCAGCAGCACGGGACAGGGGTTGACTGAAGCTTTCTTT
v_gene: TRBV5-1; d_gene: .; j_gene: TRBJ1-4; abundance: .; CDR3aa: CASSLFWGDREKLFF; CDR3nt: TGCGCCAGCAGCTTGTTTTGGGGGGATCGTGAAAAACTGTTTTTT
v_gene: TRBV28; d_gene: .; j_gene: TRBJ2-7; abundance: .; CDR3aa: CASTRSYEQYF; CDR3nt: TGTGCCAGCACGAGATCCTACGAGCAGTACTTC
v_gene: TRBV19; d_gene: .; j_gene: TRBJ2-5; abundance: .; CDR3aa: CASSTPGPRETQYF; CDR3nt: TGTGCCAGTAGTACACCGGGACCGCGGGAGACCCAGTACTTC